The T cell receptor (beta chain) described here comes from a study of T cells in Graves' hyperthyroidism and ophthalmopathy. What was amplified from RNA transcripts were TCR beta CDR3 regions. Initially, a first-round RT-PCR of the TCR CDR3 employed the HTBI primer set. TCRdb ran MiXCR on the multiplex PCR reads and lists one entry per CDR3 protein. The sample holds 400,000 to 500,000 distinct CDR3 sequences, roughly 15% seen once. The study based diagnoses on clinical symptoms, serum thyroxine and TRAb, thyroid ultrasound and orbital computed tomography. This clonotype was detected ten times or more. Sample: blood. The TCR originated in a man in his late teens or twenties with Graves' ophthalmopathy.

The CDR3 loop is CASSPDRGDGYEQYF. As DNA, the CDR3 is TGTGCCAGCAGCCCCGACAGGGGGGACGGTTACGAGCAGTACTTC. The chain uses TRBV5-5 and TRBJ2-7; TRBD1 matches 9 bases. V shed 4 bases and J 4 bases; nucleotides not matched to a gene: 9. The CDR3 extends over 15 amino acids. CDR1 is SGHKS and CDR2 is YYEKEE in the germline V gene (reference sequence). Combining the CDR3 with reference TRBV5-5 and TRBJ2-7 gives the whole variable domain DAGVTQSPTHLIKTRGQQVTLRCSPISGHKSVSWYQQVLGQGPQFIFQYYEKEERGRGNFPDRFSARQFPNYSSELNVNALLLGDSALYLCASSPDRGDGYEQYFGPGTRLTVT.